These 17 T cell receptor beta chains came from one sample sequenced in a study of shared clonotypes between healthy human individuals (dated by TCRdb to about 2020). The library was made by the immunoSEQ multiplex PCR assay. The clones in this table, taken by TCRdb from immuneACCESS, are in-frame only. Not every clone is retained; where verified, under half of the shortfall comes from an unresolved V gene, and the cause of the rest is unknown. The table for this sample lists over a million clones; around 97% of them were counted only once. Approximately 1.1% of the sample lies in the top ten. The sample taken for sequencing was naive CD4+ T cells sorted from blood. This specimen's cell subset or site label, per the study, means: CD45RA+ positively selected. The source is a man younger than 45 in good health.

The chain combines TRBV6-5 with TRBJ2-7; D might be TRBD1 (5 bases). From germline, CDR1 is MNHEY and CDR2 SVGAGI. This CDR3 comprises 14 residues. Trimming stripped 7 bases from V and 2 bases from J, with 15 bases between. The CDR3 region has the DNA TGTGCCAGCAACACCCTGGGGCCACCCTACGAGCAGTACTTC. The encoded protein is CASNTLGPPYEQYF.

The J gene is TRBJ1-2, the V gene TRBV30, with D possibly being TRBD1 (5 bases). Trimming removed 2 bases at V and 2 bases at J, with 12 bases between. Per germline, CDR1 GTSNPN and CDR2 SVGIG (reference sequence). The CDR3 spans 14 residues. The CDR3 DNA sequence: TGTGCCTGGAGTCCGGGACGGGCAAACTATGGCTACACCTTC. Amino acid sequence: CAWSPGRANYGYTF. The whole variable domain, remainder taken from reference TRBV30 and TRBJ1-2, is SQTIHQWPATLVQPVGSPLSLECTVEGTSNPNLYWYRQAAGRGLQLLFYSVGIGQISSEVPQNLSASRPQDRQFILSSKKLLLSDSGFYLCAWSPGRANYGYTFGSGTRLTVV.

DNA of the CDR3: TGTGCCAGCAGCCTCGGAACAGGATACAATGAGCAGTTCTTC. Residues: CASSLGTGYNEQFF. V usage is TRBV7-8 and J usage is TRBJ2-1; tentative D call: TRBD1 (5 bases). The V gene lost 5 bases and the J gene lost 4 bases, with 12 bases spanning the gap. This CDR3 region has 14 residues. Germline lookup yields CDR1 SGHVS and CDR2 FQNEAQ.

The gene calls are TRBV30 and TRBJ1-1; a weak D match, TRBD1 (5 bases). V gave up 0 bases and J gave up 1 base, with 12 bases separating them. Germline V gene data show CDR1 as GTSNPN and CDR2 as SVGIG (reference sequence). The CDR3 is 15 amino acids. The CDR3 region has the DNA TGTGCCTGGAGTGTACACGGGGGACCGAACACTGAAGCTTTCTTT. Amino acids: CAWSVHGGPNTEAFF.

CDR3 sequence (DNA): TGTGCCAGCAGTGCGTCGCGGGGCTACAATGAGCAGTTCTTC. Its translation is CASSASRGYNEQFF. J is TRBJ2-1 and V is TRBV2, with D perhaps matching TRBD2 (6 bases). Germline V CDR1 and CDR2: SNHLY, FYNNEI. This CDR3 contains 14 residues. V was cut by 4 bases and J by 3 bases, with 10 bases left in between.

The V and J genes are TRBV18 and TRBJ2-7; D not certain. V lost 5 bases to trimming and J lost 3 bases, with 14 bases between them. This CDR3 is built from 14 residues. The germline V gene encodes CDR1 KGHSH and CDR2 LQKENI. CDR3 nucleotides: TGTGCCAGCTCAATCCAGCAGACTTACTACGAGCAGTACTTC. Its translation is CASSIQQTYYEQYF. Supplemented by reference TRBV18 and TRBJ2-7, the full variable domain reads NAGVMQNPRHLVRRRGQEARLRCSPMKGHSHVYWYRQLPEEGLKFMVYLQKENIIDESGMPKERFSAEFPKEGPSILRIQQVVRGDSAAYFCASSIQQTYYEQYFGPGTRLTVT.

This clone has only a few counts. The V gene is TRBV28, the J gene TRBJ2-2, with 7 bases matching TRBD2. CDR1 MDHEN and CDR2 SYDVKM come from the germline V gene. This CDR3 comprises 12 residues. Germline trimming cut 3 bases from V and 10 bases from J; bases unmatched to any gene: 2. The CDR3 loop is CASSFRGVELFF. The CDR3 DNA sequence: TGTGCCAGCAGTTTCCGGGGGGTGGAGCTGTTTTTT.

This clone was seen once. The gene calls are TRBV6-5 and TRBJ2-3; possible D gene TRBD1, 6 bases. The CDR3 runs 16 residues. Deletions cut 4 bases from V and 6 bases from J, with 20 bases between. Germline V gives CDR1 MNHEY, CDR2 SVGAGI. CDR3 DNA: TGTGCCAGCAGTTCTAGAAGGCAGGGACACTTGGATACGCAGTATTTT. It codes for CASSSRRQGHLDTQYF.

The gene calls are TRBV28 and TRBJ2-7, with 7 bases lining up with TRBD1. CDR1 MDHEN and CDR2 SYDVKM come from the germline V gene. The CDR3 totals 16 residues. J was trimmed by 4 bases and V by 6 bases; bases with no gene match: 15. For the CDR3, the DNA is TGTGCCAGCAGCCCAATGGGCAGGGGGTCGTCGTACGAGCAGTACTTC. It encodes CASSPMGRGSSYEQYF.

The CDR3 DNA reads TGTGCCAGCAGTCAAAGCGGCGCCACTACCTACGAGCAGTACTTC. The encoded protein is CASSQSGATTYEQYF. This chain links TRBV7-2 with TRBJ2-7; D possibly corresponds to TRBD2 (5 bases). This CDR3 comprises 15 residues. The V and J ends lost 6 bases and 2 bases respectively, with 17 bases between them. Germline CDR1 reads SGHTA; CDR2 reads FQGNSA.

The gene calls are TRBV10-2 and TRBJ2-2; possible D gene TRBD2, 5 bases. Germline CDR1 reads WSHSY; CDR2 reads SAAADI. This CDR3 has 15 residues. V lost 8 bases, J lost 0 bases, and 13 bases lay in between. This chain's CDR3 is CASGLLLANTGELFF. CDR3 sequence (DNA): TGCGCCAGCGGACTTCTCCTCGCGAACACCGGGGAGCTGTTTTTT.

The rearrangement uses TRBV13 and TRBJ1-2, with a weak D call TRBD1 (5 bases). Per germline, CDR1 PRHDT and CDR2 FYEKMQ (reference sequence). The CDR3 spans 17 residues. V was trimmed by 4 bases and J by 1 base, leaving 19 bases between them. Here the CDR3 DNA reads TGTGCCAGCAGCTCTTCTCAGGGTACCCTATTTAACTATGGCTACACCTTC. Amino acids: CASSSSQGTLFNYGYTF.

V usage is TRBV27 and J usage is TRBJ2-7; TRBD1 might be the D (5 bases). CDR1 is MNHEY and CDR2 is SMNVEV in the germline V gene (reference sequence). The V end lost 6 bases, the J end lost 2 bases, and 17 bases lay between the germline ends. The CDR3 totals 15 residues. Here the CDR3 reads CASSSPGQVTYEQYF. As DNA, the CDR3 is TGTGCCAGCAGCTCCCCCGGACAAGTTACCTACGAGCAGTACTTC.

The genes are TRBV27 and TRBJ2-2; 8 nucleotides agree with TRBD2. The CDR3 runs to 16 residues. Germline trimming cut 2 bases from V and 4 bases from J; bases unmatched to any gene: 6. Per the germline V gene, CDR1 is MNHEY and CDR2 is SMNVEV (reference sequence). The CDR3 bases are TGTGCCAGCAGTTTAACAGCGGGAGTGTCCACCGGGGAGCTGTTTTTT. This encodes CASSLTAGVSTGELFF.

V and J are TRBV7-9 and TRBJ2-7; perhaps TRBD2 as D (9 bases). Germline lookup yields CDR1 SEHNR and CDR2 FQNEAQ (reference sequence). V gave up 5 bases and J gave up 1 base, with 24 bases separating them. This CDR3 comprises 18 residues. CDR3 nucleotides: TGTGCCAGCAGCCCCCCGACAGGGGTGAGCGGGAGGTCCTACGAGCAGTACTTC. Translated: CASSPPTGVSGRSYEQYF.

The chain uses TRBV27 and TRBJ2-6; 9 bases agree with TRBD2. The CDR3 is 21 amino acids. The V and J ends lost 3 bases and 1 base, in that order; junction bases with no gene match: 16. The germline CDR1 and CDR2 sequences are MNHEY and SMNVEV (reference sequence). The CDR3 DNA reads TGTGCCAGCAGTTTTAGGTTCCCTGGCGGGAGGGCAAGATCTGGGGCCAACGTCCTGACTTTC. It encodes CASSFRFPGGRARSGANVLTF.

The chain carries TRBV5-1 and TRBJ2-2, with 8 nucleotides matching TRBD1. The germline V gene has CDR1 SGHRS and CDR2 YFSETQ. The CDR3 is 14 amino acids. V lost 0 bases to trimming and J lost 7 bases; unmatched junction nucleotides: 2. The chain's CDR3 is CASSLGTGIGELFF. The CDR3 region has the DNA TGCGCCAGCAGCTTGGGGACAGGGATCGGGGAGCTGTTTTTT.